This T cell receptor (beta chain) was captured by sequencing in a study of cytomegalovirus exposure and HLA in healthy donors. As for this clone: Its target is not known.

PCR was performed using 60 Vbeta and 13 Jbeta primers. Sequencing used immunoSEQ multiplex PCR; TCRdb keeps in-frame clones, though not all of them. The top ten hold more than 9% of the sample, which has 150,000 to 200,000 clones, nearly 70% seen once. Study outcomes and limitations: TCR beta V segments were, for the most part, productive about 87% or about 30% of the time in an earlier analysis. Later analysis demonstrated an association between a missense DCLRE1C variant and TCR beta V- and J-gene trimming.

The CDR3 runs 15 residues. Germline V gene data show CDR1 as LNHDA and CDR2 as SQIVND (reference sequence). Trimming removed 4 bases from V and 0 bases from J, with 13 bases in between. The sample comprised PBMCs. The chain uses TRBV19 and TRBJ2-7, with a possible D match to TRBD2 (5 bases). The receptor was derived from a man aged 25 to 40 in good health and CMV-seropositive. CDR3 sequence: CASSSMTGSSYEQYF. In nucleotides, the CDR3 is TGTGCCAGTAGTAGCATGACGGGGAGCTCCTACGAGCAGTACTTC.